One and the same sample provided the 30 T cell receptor beta chains below, sequenced in a study of beta chain features in type 1 diabetes. The entirety of the isolated RNA underwent reverse transcription, so expressed TCRB transcripts were sequenced. Measured with immunoSEQ multiplex PCR; TCRdb has only the in-frame clones, and not every one. The sample has about 130,000 clones, about a tenth seen once. Sequencing was done on a sample of central memory CD4+ T cells from blood. The source is a man aged 18 to 30 in good health.

The rearrangement joins TRBV18 to TRBJ2-1, with D uncertain. The ends were cut back, 6 bases at V and 4 bases at J, with 7 bases in the middle. The germline gives CDR1 KGHSH, CDR2 LQKENI. The CDR3 length is 12 residues. The CDR3 sequence: CASSPVYNEQFF. For the CDR3, the DNA is TGTGCCAGCTCCCCAGTATACAATGAGCAGTTCTTC.

V gene TRBV6-5 combines with J gene TRBJ1-3; 8 nucleotides agree with TRBD1. Losses at the gene ends were 0 bases for V and 2 bases for J; bases not matched to a gene: 3. This CDR3 is 16 amino acids long. CDR1 MNHEY and CDR2 SVGAGI come from the germline V gene. CDR3 nucleotides: TGTGCCAGCAGTTACTCGACAGGGGATGCTGGAAACACCATATATTTT. Translated, it gives CASSYSTGDAGNTIYF.

This clone has more than one count but fewer than ten. The chain joins TRBV7-2 to TRBJ1-2, with TRBD1 matching over 7 bases. The CDR3 has 14 residues. V was pared by 4 bases and J by 0 bases, with 2 bases of the junction left unmatched. Germline V gene lookup returns CDR1 SGHTA and CDR2 FQGNSA. This chain's CDR3 is CASSSDRTNYGYTF. The CDR3 DNA sequence: TGTGCCAGCAGCTCGGACAGGACTAACTATGGCTACACCTTC.

A few counts support this clone. CDR3 sequence reads: CASSHSSSGGWDGYTF. CDR3 sequence (DNA): TGTGCCAGTAGCCACTCCTCGTCCGGGGGATGGGATGGCTACACCTTC. The genes are TRBV19 and TRBJ1-2, with a possible D match to TRBD1 (5 bases). Germline CDR1 is LNHDA and CDR2 is SQIVND (reference sequence). This CDR3 region has 16 residues. V shed 6 bases and J shed 6 bases, with 23 bases lying between them.

The chain uses TRBV7-8 and TRBJ2-1, with 10 bases that match TRBD1. This CDR3 contains 14 residues. Losses at the gene ends were 2 bases for V and 8 bases for J; bases not matched to a gene: 3. Germline values: CDR1 SGHVS, CDR2 FQNEAQ. The CDR3 region has the DNA TGTGCCAGCAGCTTAATGGGGACAGGGGATGAGCAGTTCTTC. Translated, it gives CASSLMGTGDEQFF.

This clone appeared a few times. V gene TRBV9 combines with J gene TRBJ2-7; TRBD1 matches at 12 bases. J lost 6 bases, V lost 0 bases, and 13 bases had no gene match. The CDR3 is 18 amino acids. Germline assignment: CDR1 SGDLS and CDR2 YYNGEE. Here the CDR3 DNA reads TGTGCCAGCAGCGTAGACCGTTGGGGACAGGGGGCGCCAAGCGAGCAGTACTTC. As protein: CASSVDRWGQGAPSEQYF. Together with reference TRBV9 and TRBJ2-7, the CDR3 gives the full variable domain: DSGVTQTPKHLITATGQRVTLRCSPRSGDLSVYWYQQSLDQGLQFLIQYYNGEERAKGNILERFSAQQFPDLHSELNLSSLELGDSALYFCASSVDRWGQGAPSEQYFGPGTRLTVT.

About this clone: The same CDR3 arises from other DNA sequences in this sample as well. The chain employs TRBV4-3 and TRBJ1-1; a weak D match, TRBD1 (5 bases). Germline CDR1 is LGHNA and CDR2 is YSLEER. This CDR3 is built from 14 residues. Trimming stripped 0 bases from V and 3 bases from J, with 8 bases between. The CDR3 bases are TGCGCCAGCAGCCAAGAAACAGGTGACACTGAAGCTTTCTTT. It specifies CASSQETGDTEAFF.

V gene TRBV5-4 combines with J gene TRBJ2-1; 7 nucleotides line up with TRBD2. Germline-derived CDR1 and CDR2 are SGHNT and YYREEE (reference sequence). The CDR3 covers 16 residues. Germline trimming cut 4 bases from V and 8 bases from J; bases unmatched to any gene: 15. The CDR3 reads CASSVRLAGGADEQFF. As DNA, the CDR3 is TGTGCCAGCAGCGTCAGACTAGCAGGAGGGGCGGATGAGCAGTTCTTC.

The rearrangement uses TRBV5-1 and TRBJ2-5; 9 bases align to TRBD2. CDR3 length equals 14 residues. Losses at the gene ends were 2 bases for V and 4 bases for J; bases not matched to a gene: 3. Germline values: CDR1 SGHRS, CDR2 YFSETQ. Here the CDR3 reads CASSFSSGVETQYF. Here the CDR3 DNA reads TGCGCCAGCAGCTTCTCTAGCGGGGTAGAGACCCAGTACTTC.

The sample holds a few counts of this clone. The gene calls are TRBV2 and TRBJ2-5, with 10 bases aligning to TRBD2. The CDR3 loop spans 15 amino acids. Germline CDR1 is SNHLY and CDR2 is FYNNEI. Losses at the gene ends were 5 bases for V and 2 bases for J; bases not matched to a gene: 5. In nucleotides, the CDR3 is TGTGCCAGCAGTAGACTGACTAGCGGGCAAGAGACCCAGTACTTC. Its protein is CASSRLTSGQETQYF.

J is TRBJ2-3 and V is TRBV28; D unclear. V lost 6 bases and J lost 6, with 13 bases in between. Germline values: CDR1 MDHEN, CDR2 SYDVKM. CDR3 size: 13 residues. The CDR3 nucleotides read TGTGCCAGCAGCCGCCCGAACGGGGATACGCAGTATTTT. Protein: CASSRPNGDTQYF.

This clone was found many times. The gene calls are TRBV7-2 and TRBJ2-3, with D possibly matching TRBD2 (5 bases). The germline V and J ends were trimmed by 5 bases and 10 bases, with 16 bases remaining between them. The CDR3 totals 13 residues. Germline CDR1 and CDR2: SGHTA and FQGNSA. The CDR3: CASSETRTRAQYF. CDR3 coding DNA: TGTGCCAGCAGCGAGACTCGCACGAGGGCGCAGTATTTT.

The chain uses TRBV10-3 and TRBJ2-1, with D possibly matching TRBD2 (6 bases). CDR1 and CDR2 (germline): ENHRY, SYGVKD. V lost 5 bases and J lost 6, with 17 bases in between. The CDR3 spans 15 residues. The CDR3 nucleotides read TGTGCCATCAGTCGGGCGCGGGGCCTCGTCAATGAGCAGTTCTTC. This codes for CAISRARGLVNEQFF.

The rearrangement links TRBV4-1 to TRBJ2-7, with a possible D match to TRBD1 (6 bases). V lost 1 base to trimming and J lost 9 bases, with 10 bases between them. Looked up from germline, CDR1 is MGHRA and CDR2 is YSYEKL. This CDR3 is built from 12 residues. DNA of the CDR3: TGCGCCAGCAGCCAAGGAGGGACAATGCAGTACTTC. It specifies CASSQGGTMQYF.

A few counts support this clone. V and J are TRBV11-2 and TRBJ2-3; D is perhaps TRBD2 (7 bases). The germline V and J ends were trimmed by 3 bases and 2 bases, with 9 bases remaining between them. This CDR3 has 14 amino acids. The germline gives CDR1 SGHAT, CDR2 FQNNGV. In DNA, the CDR3 is TGTGCCAGCAGCTTGGGGGGGGCCACAGATACGCAGTATTTT. Translation gives CASSLGGATDTQYF.

This clone has at least ten counts. The V and J genes are TRBV30 and TRBJ2-6; the D is unclear. Trimming left V 7 bases short and J 2 bases short, with 3 bases between. This CDR3 spans 11 amino acids. Germline V CDR1 and CDR2: GTSNPN, SVGIG (reference sequence). CDR3 protein: CASAGANVLTF. The CDR3 nucleotides read TGTGCCTCCGCTGGGGCCAACGTCCTGACTTTC.

This chain uses TRBV10-3 with TRBJ2-3; 10 positions match TRBD1. Germline V lookup: CDR1 ENHRY, CDR2 SYGVKD. Trimming cost V 7 bases and J 2 bases; bases outside gene matches: 3. The CDR3 has 14 residues. CDR3 nucleotide sequence: TGTGCCATCAAGGGACAGGGGTACACAGATACGCAGTATTTT. Protein: CAIKGQGYTDTQYF.

The chain uses TRBV30 and TRBJ2-5; tentatively, D is TRBD1 (6 bases). Trimming pared 2 bases from V and 2 bases from J, leaving 15 bases between. CDR3 length equals 15 residues. Germline CDR1 reads GTSNPN; CDR2 reads SVGIG (reference sequence). CDR3 sequence reads: CAWSRSSGEQETQYF. The DNA of the CDR3 is TGTGCCTGGAGTCGGTCGTCAGGGGAGCAAGAGACCCAGTACTTC.

This clone came up a few times. This rearrangement joins TRBV4-2 to TRBJ2-1; 7 bases are a match to TRBD2. The ends lost 2 bases at V and 11 bases at J; junction bases unmatched: 6. CDR1 and CDR2 (germline): LGHNA, YNFKEQ. The CDR3 has 13 residues. The CDR3 loop reads CASSQSREAQQFF. The CDR3 DNA reads as TGTGCCAGCAGCCAATCACGGGAGGCTCAGCAGTTCTTC.

In this sample, this clone turned up a few times. The chain combines TRBV6-5 with TRBJ2-3, with D tentatively TRBD2 (5 bases). Trimming took off 6 bases at V and 0 bases at J, with 10 bases between the two ends. CDR1 and CDR2 (germline): MNHEY, SVGAGI. The CDR3 contains 14 residues. The CDR3 spells CASRPGDSTDTQYF. CDR3 in DNA: TGTGCCAGCAGACCCGGGGATAGCACAGATACGCAGTATTTT.

In its sample, this clone was seen a few times. The CDR3 spells CASSNGLVGNTIYF. As DNA, the CDR3 is TGTGCCAGCAGCAATGGGCTGGTTGGAAACACCATATATTTT. This chain uses TRBV4-2 with TRBJ1-3; the D is unclear. V gave up 5 bases and J gave up 3 bases, with 11 bases separating them. The length of the CDR3 is 14 residues. Germline-derived CDR1 and CDR2 are LGHNA and YNFKEQ.

The chain has TRBV7-2 and TRBJ2-7; a possible D gene is TRBD1 (6 bases). Germline CDR1 reads SGHTA; CDR2 reads FQGNSA. Trimming took off 5 bases at V and 2 bases at J, with 10 bases between the two ends. CDR3 size: 13 residues. The CDR3 spells CASSPGATYEQYF. In DNA form, the CDR3 reads TGTGCCAGCAGCCCAGGGGCAACCTACGAGCAGTACTTC.

This clone has just a few counts. V is TRBV7-9 and J is TRBJ2-6; the D is unclear. Between the trimmed V and J ends, which lost 3 bases and 4 bases, there was a span of 13 bases. Germline CDR1 reads SEHNR; CDR2 reads FQNEAQ (reference sequence). The CDR3 is 16 residues long. CDR3 loop: CASSLYSSLGANVLTF. In DNA form, the CDR3 reads TGTGCCAGCAGCTTGTACAGCTCGCTCGGGGCCAACGTCCTGACTTTC. The full variable domain, with the rest looked up from reference TRBV7-9 and TRBJ2-6, is DTGVSQNPRHKITKRGQNVTFRCDPISEHNRLYWYRQTLGQGPEFLTYFQNEAQLEKSRLLSDRFSAERPKGSFSTLEIQRTEQGDSAMYLCASSLYSSLGANVLTFGAGSRLTVL.

This clone showed up just a few times. The chain uses TRBV30 and TRBJ2-3; D call uncertain. Germline V gene sequence: CDR1 GTSNPN, CDR2 SVGIG (reference sequence). Deletions cut 0 bases from V and 2 bases from J, with 6 bases between. The CDR3 loop spans 13 amino acids. The CDR3 sequence: CAWSVLTTDTQYF. Written as DNA, the CDR3 is TGTGCCTGGAGTGTACTTACCACAGATACGCAGTATTTT.

This clone was observed a handful of times. The chain uses TRBV6-1 and TRBJ2-2; D is undetermined. The CDR3 totals 14 residues. The V and J ends lost 3 bases and 1 base respectively, with 6 bases between them. Germline lookup yields CDR1 MNHNS and CDR2 SASEGT. The CDR3 region is CASSERRNTGELFF. The CDR3 DNA follows: TGTGCCAGCAGTGAGAGGCGGAACACCGGGGAGCTGTTTTTT.

This rearrangement joins TRBV5-4 to TRBJ1-4; TRBD1 is a possible D gene (5 bases). CDR1 is SGHNT and CDR2 is YYREEE in the germline V gene (reference sequence). Deletions cut 3 bases from V and 5 bases from J, with 8 bases between. The CDR3 extends over 13 amino acids. The CDR3 sequence is CASSSRANEKLFF. The CDR3 coding sequence is TGTGCCAGCAGCTCCAGGGCCAATGAAAAACTGTTTTTT. The complete variable domain, with remaining parts taken from reference TRBV5-4 and TRBJ1-4, reads ETGVTQSPTHLIKTRGQQVTLRCSSQSGHNTVSWYQQALGQGPQFIFQYYREEENGRGNFPPRFSGLQFPNYSSELNVNALELDDSALYLCASSSRANEKLFFGSGTQLSVL.

This clone was recorded a few times. The chain carries TRBV11-2 and TRBJ2-3; D remains ambiguous. The CDR3 loop spans 14 amino acids. The V gene lost 2 bases and the J gene lost 2 bases, with 8 bases spanning the gap. The germline V gene has CDR1 SGHAT and CDR2 FQNNGV. CDR3: CASSLLVATDTQYF. In nucleotides, the CDR3 is TGTGCCAGCAGCTTATTAGTTGCCACAGATACGCAGTATTTT.

The rearrangement links TRBV7-2 to TRBJ2-7; D is unresolved. CDR3 length equals 16 residues. The V gene's germline CDR1 is SGHTA and CDR2 FQGNSA. Trimming cost V 4 bases and J 0 bases, with 16 bases left between them. CDR3 residues: CASSSSLYDSSYEQYF. The DNA of the CDR3 is TGTGCCAGCAGCTCGAGTTTGTACGATAGCTCCTACGAGCAGTACTTC. Complete variable domain (other parts from reference TRBV7-2 and TRBJ2-7): GAGVSQSPSNKVTEKGKDVELRCDPISGHTALYWYRQSLGQGLEFLIYFQGNSAPDKSGLPSDRFSAERTGGSVSTLTIQRTQQEDSAVYLCASSSSLYDSSYEQYFGPGTRLTVT.

This chain joins TRBV5-1 and TRBJ2-3; D perhaps matches TRBD1 (6 bases). V lost 5 bases and J lost 2, with 9 bases in between. The CDR3 extends over 13 amino acids. Germline V gene lookup returns CDR1 SGHRS and CDR2 YFSETQ. The CDR3, as DNA: TGCGCCAGCAGTCCAGGGGACACAGATACGCAGTATTTT. Protein product: CASSPGDTDTQYF.

The chain links TRBV6-1 to TRBJ1-6; 10 nucleotides match TRBD1. Unmatched junction bases numbered 5, after V lost 7 bases and J lost 5 bases. The CDR3 is made up of 15 amino acids. The germline V gene has CDR1 MNHNS and CDR2 SASEGT. The CDR3 nucleotides are TGTGCCAGCAACCTAGGGACAGGGGATAATTCACCCCTCCACTTT. This codes for CASNLGTGDNSPLHF.